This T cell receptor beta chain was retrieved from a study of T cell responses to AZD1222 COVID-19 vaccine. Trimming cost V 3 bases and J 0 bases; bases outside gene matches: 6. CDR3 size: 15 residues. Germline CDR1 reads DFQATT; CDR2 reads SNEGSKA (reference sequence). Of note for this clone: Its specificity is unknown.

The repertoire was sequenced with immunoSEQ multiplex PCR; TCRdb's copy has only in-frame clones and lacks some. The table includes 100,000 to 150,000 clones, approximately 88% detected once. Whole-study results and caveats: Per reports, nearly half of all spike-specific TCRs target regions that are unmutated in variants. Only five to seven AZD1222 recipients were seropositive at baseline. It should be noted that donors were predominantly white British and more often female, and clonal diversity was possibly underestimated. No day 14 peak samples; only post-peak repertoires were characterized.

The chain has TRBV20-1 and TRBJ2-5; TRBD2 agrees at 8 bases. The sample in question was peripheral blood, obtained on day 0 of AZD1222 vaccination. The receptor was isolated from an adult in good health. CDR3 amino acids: CSASLGGVYQETQYF. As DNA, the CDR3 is TGCAGTGCTAGTCTCGGGGGGGTGTACCAAGAGACCCAGTACTTC.